These T cell receptor beta chains were read from a single sample in a study of T cells in Graves' hyperthyroidism and ophthalmopathy. Via MiXCR, TCRdb re-called the multiplex PCR reads, giving one row per CDR3 protein. The sample carries a few hundred thousand distinct CDR3 sequences, around a quarter recorded once. What was sequenced was blood. These receptors all stem from a man between 45 and 60 years old with Graves' hyperthyroidism. Each CDR3 is given with its conserved first and last residue. A D gene is named only where the DNA matches it firmly. Part of the rows lack a size; the others show once, few, many or a class for expanded clones.

few	TRBD2	TRBJ2-7	TRBV20-1	TGCAGTGCTAGCGGACTAGCGGGAGGGCCTAGGGAGCAGTACTTC	CSASGLAGGPREQYF
few	TRBD2	TRBJ2-1	TRBV20-1	TGCAGTGCTAACCCCACTAGCGGGATCCTACTCTACAATGAGCAGTTCTTC	CSANPTSGILLYNEQFF
.	.	TRBJ1-1	TRBV18	TGTGCCAGCTCACCGGACAGTAATTTCGACACTGAAGCTTTCTTT	CASSPDSNFDTEAFF
.	.	TRBJ2-3	TRBV30	TGTGCCTGTTCACAGGGCGGTGATACGCAGTATTTT	CACSQGGDTQYF
few	.	TRBJ2-1	TRBV3-1	TGTGCCAGCAGCCAGACTGACGAGCAGTTCTTC	CASSQTDEQFF
many	.	TRBJ2-3	TRBV13	TGTGCCAGCAGATCGGACGTGGGGGATACGCAGTATTTT	CASRSDVGDTQYF
many	.	TRBJ2-2	TRBV3-1	TGTGCCAGCAGCCGACGAACGGGGGTAGTCTCGGGGGAGCTGTTTTTT	CASSRRTGVVSGELFF
many	.	TRBJ2-5	TRBV24-1	TGTGCCACCAGTCCAGGGGCGCTGAACCAAGAGACCCAGTACTTC	CATSPGALNQETQYF
many	.	TRBJ1-1	TRBV20-1	TGCAGTGCTTGCGAGGACATGAACACTGAAGCTTTCTTT	CSACEDMNTEAFF
.	.	TRBJ2-5	TRBV20-1	TGCAGTGCTCGAATGAGGGGAAAGTTGGAGACCCAGTACTTC	CSARMRGKLETQYF
few	TRBD2	TRBJ2-2	TRBV20-1	TGCAGTGCTAGAAGATTAGGGACTAGCGGGAGGGCGGCCGGGGAGCTGTTTTTT	CSARRLGTSGRAAGELFF
.	.	TRBJ2-1	TRBV11-3	TGTGCCAGCGGGGTGGACAGGGAGGGATATGAGCAGTTCTTC	CASGVDREGYEQFF
.	.	TRBJ1-4	TRBV2	TGTGCCACCGGGCCGAGGGAAAAACTGTTTTTT	CATGPREKLFF
.	TRBD1	TRBJ2-7	TRBV27	TGTGCCAGCAACCGGGACAGGGCCTACGAGCAGTACTTC	CASNRDRAYEQYF
.	.	TRBJ2-6	TRBV19	TGTGCCACTTTACGACAGGACTCTGGGGCCAACGTCCTGACTTTC	CATLRQDSGANVLTF
many	.	TRBJ2-5	TRBV3-1	TGTGCCAGCAGCACACGGGACCAAGCGGAGACCCAGTACTTC	CASSTRDQAETQYF
.	TRBD2	TRBJ2-2	TRBV10-1	TGCGCCAGCGGACTAGCGGGGGAGACCGGGGAGCTGTTTTTT	CASGLAGETGELFF
many	.	TRBJ2-7	TRBV28	TGTGCCAGCAGTACGATCGATGGGGGGGCCTATTACGAGCAGTACTTC	CASSTIDGGAYYEQYF
.	.	TRBJ1-6	TRBV7-3	TGTGCCAGCAGCTTATTGGCAAACGAAAATTCACCCCTCCACTTT	CASSLLANENSPLHF
.	TRBD2	TRBJ2-2	TRBV9	TGTGCCAGCAGCGCCCTCGGGGGGGCCGGGGAGCTGTTTTTT	CASSALGGAGELFF
many	.	TRBJ2-5	TRBV2	TGTGCCAGCAGTCTCAGTAAGGAGACCCAGTACTTC	CASSLSKETQYF
many	.	TRBJ2-3	TRBV3-1	TGTGCCAGCAGCCAAGAAATACGGAGCACAGATACGCAGTATTTT	CASSQEIRSTDTQYF
.	.	TRBJ1-2	TRBV3-1	TGTGCCAGCAGCGTAACTCCCCGCAGGGTAAAAGATGGCTACACCTTC	CASSVTPRRVKDGYTF
.	TRBD1	TRBJ2-3	TRBV5-1	TGCGCCAGCAGGGTTGGACAGGGCATACTCACAGATACGCAGTATTTT	CASRVGQGILTDTQYF
.	.	TRBJ1-1	TRBV10-2	TGCGCCAGCGGAGTCCGGTCAGTGTACACTGAAGCTTTCTTT	CASGVRSVYTEAFF
.	.	TRBJ1-1	TRBV2	TGTGCCAGCAGTGAACTGCACCGAACCCAAGTGAACACTGAAGCTTTCTTT	CASSELHRTQVNTEAFF
.	.	TRBJ1-4	TRBV28	TGTGCCAGCGATCCCGGCAGATATGAAAAACTGTTTTTT	CASDPGRYEKLFF
once	TRBD2	TRBJ2-2	TRBV2	TGTGCCAGGAACAAGGCCGGACTAGCGGCCGGGGAGCTGTTTTTT	CARNKAGLAAGELFF
few	TRBD1	TRBJ2-1	TRBV6-1	TGTGCCAGCAGTAAAGGACAGGGCCCATCCTACAATGAGCAGTTCTTC	CASSKGQGPSYNEQFF